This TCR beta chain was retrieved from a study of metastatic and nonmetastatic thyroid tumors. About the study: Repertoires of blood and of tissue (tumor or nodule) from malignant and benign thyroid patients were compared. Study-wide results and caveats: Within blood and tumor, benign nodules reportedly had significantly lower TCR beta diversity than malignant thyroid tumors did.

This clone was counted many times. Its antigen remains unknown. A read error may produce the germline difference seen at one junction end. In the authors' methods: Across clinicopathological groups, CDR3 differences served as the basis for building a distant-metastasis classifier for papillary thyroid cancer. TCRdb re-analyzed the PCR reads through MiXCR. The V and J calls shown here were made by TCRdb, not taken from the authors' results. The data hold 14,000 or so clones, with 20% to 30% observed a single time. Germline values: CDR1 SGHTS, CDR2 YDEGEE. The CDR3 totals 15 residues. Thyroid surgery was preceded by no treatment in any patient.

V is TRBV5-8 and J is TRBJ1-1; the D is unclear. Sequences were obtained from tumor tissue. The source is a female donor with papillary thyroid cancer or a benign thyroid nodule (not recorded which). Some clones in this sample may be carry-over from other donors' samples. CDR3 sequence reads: CAGSHPLSPNTEAFF. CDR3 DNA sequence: TGTGCCGGCAGCCATCCATTGTCGCCGAACACTGAAGCTTTCTTT.